This TCR beta chain was observed in a study of blood T cell repertoires in COVID-19. Study-level information: PBMCs, B-cell-depleted T cells, or T cells provided the cDNA or gDNA that made up the material.

Assignment of participants to cohorts was predicated upon participant-reported clinical history. The CDR3 loop spans 16 amino acids. Germline lookup yields CDR1 SGHRS and CDR2 YFSETQ. The V gene lost 1 base and the J gene lost 2 bases, with 15 bases spanning the gap. Sequencing was performed with immunoSEQ multiplex PCR; in TCRdb, only in-frame clones are kept and a portion is missing. The data show roughly 250,000 clones, 70% to 90% seen once. The J gene is TRBJ1-2, the V gene TRBV5-1; D uncertain. The clonotype comes from a woman in her twenties or thirties who had recovered from COVID-19. What was sequenced was PBMCs or T cells enriched from blood (not recorded which). In nucleotides, the CDR3 is TGCGCCAGCAGCTTGATGGAGGGAAGAGGGAACTATGGCTACACCTTC. It is translated as CASSLMEGRGNYGYTF.